This T cell receptor beta chain was captured in a study of neoadjuvant anti-PD-1 for oral cavity cancer. Study-wide points: Post-nivolumab, blood T cell clonality was significantly elevated in non-responders. Pretreatment Treg/Th17 ratio correlated inversely with post-treatment tumor clonality.

Method: immunoSEQ multiplex PCR; TCRdb's copy keeps in-frame clones and lacks some. The sample holds 12,000 or so clones, 60% to 75% seen once. This CDR3 is built from 16 residues. Germline CDR1 is KGHSH and CDR2 is LQKENI. V lost 3 bases and J lost 1, with 13 bases in between. For this clone: Its antigen remains unidentified.

Time point meaning: after neoadjuvant nivolumab, at surgical resection. The input for sequencing was PBMCs, taken after nivolumab (anti-PD-1) treatment. The receptor was isolated from a person between 40 and 85 years old with oral cavity squamous cell carcinoma. This chain joins TRBV18 and TRBJ1-3; D unresolved. The CDR3 sequence: CASSPYDTSSGNTIYF. The CDR3 nucleotides read TGTGCCAGCTCACCCTATGACACATCTTCTGGAAACACCATATATTTT.